Shown below are 26 T cell receptor beta chains from a single sample sequenced in a study of T cell responses to AZD1222 COVID-19 vaccine. The table came from immunoSEQ multiplex PCR; TCRdb's copy has only in-frame clones and leaves some out. The sample lists approximately 140,000 clones; almost 90% were seen once. Here the sequenced sample was peripheral blood, taken 28 days after the second AZD1222 dose. The receptors were gathered from an adult who received the AZD1222 COVID-19 vaccine.

This clone was detected only a few times. V and J are TRBV7-2 and TRBJ2-7, with 7 nucleotides matching TRBD2. Germline trimming cut 3 bases from V and 3 bases from J; bases unmatched to any gene: 5. Germline lookup yields CDR1 SGHTA and CDR2 FQGNSA. The CDR3 runs 14 residues. The CDR3 DNA sequence: TGTGCCAGCAGCTTTGCTAGCGGATACTACGAGCAGTACTTC. Its translation: CASSFASGYYEQYF.

This clone was recorded once. The J gene is TRBJ2-7, the V gene TRBV19; D uncertain. This CDR3 region has 13 residues. Germline lookup yields CDR1 LNHDA and CDR2 SQIVND (reference sequence). V lost 4 bases to trimming and J lost 0 bases, with 7 bases between them. Here the CDR3 DNA reads TGTGCCAGTAGTACCCCCACCTCCTACGAGCAGTACTTC. This codes for CASSTPTSYEQYF.

The chain couples TRBV28 to TRBJ1-6; D gene unclear. Germline loops: CDR1 MDHEN, CDR2 SYDVKM. V was shortened by 8 bases and J by 10 bases, with 9 bases between the two germline ends. There are 11 residues in the CDR3. DNA for the CDR3: TGTGCCAGCTCGGTGTTCTCACCCCTCCACTTT. Translated, it gives CASSVFSPLHF.

The V call is TRBV28, the J call TRBJ1-6; perhaps TRBD1 as D (6 bases). V was cut by 7 bases and J by 4 bases, with 11 bases left in between. This CDR3 has 14 amino acids. Germline V CDR1 and CDR2: MDHEN, SYDVKM. The CDR3 region has the DNA TGTGCCAGCACTACGGACAGATATAATTCACCCCTCCACTTT. Amino acids: CASTTDRYNSPLHF.

The V call is TRBV30, the J call TRBJ2-5; possibly TRBD2 for D (6 bases). The CDR3 is 13 residues long. Trimming removed 2 bases at V and 3 bases at J, with 10 bases between. The germline gives CDR1 GTSNPN, CDR2 SVGIG (reference sequence). Here the CDR3 reads CAWSRGLKETQYF. CDR3 nucleotide sequence: TGTGCCTGGAGTCGAGGACTAAAAGAGACCCAGTACTTC.

The CDR3 protein is CASMGFYNEQFF. Written as DNA, the CDR3 is TGTGCCAGTATGGGTTTTTACAATGAGCAGTTCTTC. This chain connects TRBV19 to TRBJ2-1; D uncertain. The CDR3 covers 12 residues. The germline gives CDR1 LNHDA, CDR2 SQIVND (reference sequence). V gave up 7 bases and J gave up 4 bases, with 8 bases separating them.

This clone was counted once. The chain joins TRBV6-6 to TRBJ1-2; 10 nucleotides align to TRBD1. The germline gives CDR1 MNHNY, CDR2 SVGAGI (reference sequence). The CDR3 totals 16 residues. The V gene end was trimmed by 6 bases and the J gene end by 7 bases; junction bases not matched to a gene: 14. The CDR3 is CASSFRTGGDPFGYTF. CDR3 DNA: TGTGCCAGCAGCTTCCGGACAGGGGGTGACCCCTTTGGCTACACCTTC.

This chain links TRBV13 with TRBJ1-2, with unresolved D. The CDR3 is 13 residues long. CDR1 is PRHDT and CDR2 is FYEKMQ in the germline V gene (reference sequence). V lost 5 bases and J lost 0, with 7 bases in between. In DNA form, the CDR3 reads TGTGCCAGCAGCCCCTCAGCTAACTATGGCTACACCTTC. The encoded protein is CASSPSANYGYTF. Based on the CDR3 plus reference TRBV13 and TRBJ1-2, the full variable domain is AAGVIQSPRHLIKEKRETATLKCYPIPRHDTVYWYQQGPGQDPQFLISFYEKMQSDKGSIPDRFSAQQFSDYHSELNMSSLELGDSALYFCASSPSANYGYTFGSGTRLTVV.

Turning to this clone: The same CDR3 arises from other DNA sequences in this sample as well. The chain employs TRBV29-1 and TRBJ1-5, with TRBD1 identical over 9 bases. Germline CDR1 SQVTM, CDR2 ANQGSEA. The V gene end was trimmed by 4 bases and the J gene end by 4 bases; junction bases not matched to a gene: 5. CDR3 length: 14 residues. DNA of the CDR3: TGCAGCGTTGGGGGAGGACAGGGGAATCAGCCCCAGCATTTT. Translating gives CSVGGGQGNQPQHF.

This rearrangement joins TRBV24-1 to TRBJ1-5; 8 nucleotides line up with TRBD1. Per germline, CDR1 KGHDR and CDR2 SFDVKD. V shed 11 bases and J 7 bases; nucleotides not matched to a gene: 6. The length of the CDR3 is 12 residues. The CDR3 region is CAIGQGEQPQHF. The CDR3, as DNA: TGTGCCATCGGACAGGGTGAACAGCCCCAGCATTTT.

The chain recombines TRBV7-3 with TRBJ2-2; 12 bases agree with TRBD2. The germline V gene has CDR1 SGHTA and CDR2 FQGTGA. Unmatched junction bases numbered 10, after V lost 8 bases and J lost 6 bases. This CDR3 has 16 amino acids. The CDR3 coding sequence is TGTGCCAGCGGCAAATTGACTAGCGGGAGCCCCGGGGAGCTGTTTTTT. It translates to CASGKLTSGSPGELFF.

This clone was seen just once. The chain links TRBV2 to TRBJ1-5; no firm D call. Germline V gene data show CDR1 as SNHLY and CDR2 as FYNNEI. V was shortened by 4 bases and J by 7 bases, with 11 bases between the two germline ends. There are 13 residues in the CDR3. Here the CDR3 DNA reads TGTGCCAGCAGTGCTAAAATCCGCCAGCCCCAGCATTTT. Encoded protein: CASSAKIRQPQHF.

The rearrangement joins TRBV7-3 to TRBJ1-1; 7 nucleotides match TRBD1. The CDR3 extends over 14 amino acids. The V gene end was trimmed by 2 bases and the J gene end by 1 base; junction bases not matched to a gene: 1. Germline CDR1 is SGHTA and CDR2 is FQGTGA. CDR3 protein: CASSLDRANTEAFF. The CDR3 nucleotides are TGTGCCAGCAGCTTAGACAGGGCGAACACTGAAGCTTTCTTT.

This clone occurred once. The chain recombines TRBV27 with TRBJ2-7; 7 nucleotides align to TRBD1. Germline loops: CDR1 MNHEY, CDR2 SMNVEV (reference sequence). CDR3 length: 14 amino acids. The V gene end was trimmed by 8 bases and the J gene end by 3 bases; junction bases not matched to a gene: 10. In DNA, the CDR3 is TGTGCCAGCCGGCGAGGGGGCGTAATCTACGAGCAGTACTTC. Protein: CASRRGGVIYEQYF.

This sequence joins TRBV9 and TRBJ1-2; 9 bases map to TRBD1. V lost 4 bases and J lost 2; bases outside the gene matches: 6. The CDR3 contains 15 residues. Per the germline V gene, CDR1 is SGDLS and CDR2 is YYNGEE. The CDR3, as DNA: TGTGCCAGCAGCACTACAGGGGGCGGGAACTATGGCTACACCTTC. It specifies CASSTTGGGNYGYTF.

This clone is a singleton in its sample. V gene TRBV11-2 combines with J gene TRBJ2-2; D is unresolved. The CDR3 has 15 residues. CDR1 and CDR2 from the germline V gene are SGHAT and FQNNGV. The ends were cut back, 4 bases at V and 4 bases at J, with 13 bases in the middle. The CDR3 spells CASSSARTGTGELFF. CDR3 DNA sequence: TGTGCCAGCAGCTCAGCCCGCACGGGCACCGGGGAGCTGTTTTTT.

V and J are TRBV4-2 and TRBJ1-1, with a weak D call TRBD1 (5 bases). The CDR3 extends over 12 amino acids. V shed 7 bases and J shed 1 base, with 7 bases lying between them. Germline lookup yields CDR1 LGHNA and CDR2 YNFKEQ. The CDR3: CASTQGNTEAFF. CDR3 DNA sequence: TGTGCCAGCACCCAGGGGAACACTGAAGCTTTCTTT.

J is TRBJ2-7 and V is TRBV6-5; TRBD1 or TRBD2 may be the D gene (6 bases each). The V end was cut by 0 bases, the J end by 1 base, with 13 bases between. Germline V CDR1 and CDR2: MNHEY, SVGAGI. This CDR3 region has 16 residues. CDR3 DNA sequence: TGTGCCAGCAGTTACTCGACGGAGGGGGGTTCCTACGAGCAGTACTTC. Its translation: CASSYSTEGGSYEQYF.

In regard to this clone: Its ends do not fully match the called genes, so a read error is possible. The chain links TRBV12-3 or TRBV12-4 to TRBJ2-1, with 12 bases aligning to TRBD2. The CDR3 sequence is 13 residues long. CDR3 amino acids: CASSLTSGSVEIF. For the CDR3, the DNA is TGTGCCAGCAGCCTGACTAGCGGGAGCGTAGAGATCTTC.

The rearrangement links TRBV20-1 to TRBJ2-1; 10 nucleotides line up with TRBD2. The germline gives CDR1 DFQATT, CDR2 SNEGSKA (reference sequence). Losses at the gene ends were 3 bases for V and 6 bases for J; bases not matched to a gene: 8. CDR3 length: 15 residues. Here the CDR3 DNA reads TGCAGTGCTAGTAGAGCTAGCGGGAGTATCAATGAGCAGTTCTTC. Amino acid sequence: CSASRASGSINEQFF.

The sample holds one count of this clone. The gene calls are TRBV9 and TRBJ2-1; D gene unclear. CDR1 and CDR2 (germline): SGDLS, YYNGEE. This CDR3 is 14 amino acids long. Trimming pared 8 bases from V and 4 bases from J, leaving 16 bases between. The CDR3 region has the DNA TGTGCCAGTTCCTCCACCGGAGTTTACAATGAGCAGTTCTTC. This sequence encodes CASSSTGVYNEQFF.

The V and J genes are TRBV4-1 and TRBJ1-1; D is unclear. This CDR3 has 14 residues. CDR1 is MGHRA and CDR2 is YSYEKL in the germline V gene. V dropped 1 base and J dropped 1 base, with 7 bases sitting between them. The DNA for the CDR3 is TGCGCCAGCAGCCAAGTTACGGCGAACACTGAAGCTTTCTTT. Translation gives CASSQVTANTEAFF.

The chain links TRBV7-8 to TRBJ2-3; 8 nucleotides align to TRBD2. Germline V gene data show CDR1 as SGHVS and CDR2 as FQNEAQ. Losses at the gene ends were 2 bases for V and 3 bases for J; bases not matched to a gene: 7. The CDR3 is 16 residues long. In DNA form, the CDR3 reads TGTGCCAGCAGCTTAAGTGGCGGCGGGGGGACAGATACGCAGTATTTT. Translation gives CASSLSGGGGTDTQYF.

The CDR3 DNA sequence: TGCGCCAGCAGCTTGCTGGAATCGAACACTGAAGCTTTCTTT. It is translated as CASSLLESNTEAFF. The gene calls are TRBV5-1 and TRBJ1-1, with D hard to call. The length of the CDR3 is 14 residues. CDR1 and CDR2 (germline): SGHRS, YFSETQ. Trimming left V 1 base short and J 1 base short, with 8 bases between.

This clone has a single count. This chain links TRBV29-1 with TRBJ2-1, with D possibly matching TRBD2 (6 bases). V shed 7 bases and J shed 0 bases, with 16 bases lying between them. The CDR3 extends over 15 amino acids. CDR1 and CDR2 from the germline V gene are SQVTM and ANQGSEA. Here the CDR3 DNA reads TGCAGCGCCAAAACCGGGAGTGTCTCCTACAATGAGCAGTTCTTC. Protein product: CSAKTGSVSYNEQFF.

The rearrangement uses TRBV18 and TRBJ2-7; D uncertain. V was trimmed by 2 bases and J by 0 bases, leaving 8 bases between them. Looked up from germline, CDR1 is KGHSH and CDR2 is LQKENI. The CDR3 is 14 residues long. DNA of the CDR3: TGTGCCAGCTCACCAACTGCAACCTCCTACGAGCAGTACTTC. It yields the protein CASSPTATSYEQYF.